The clone carrying this T cell receptor beta chain appeared a few times. During its preparation, the TCRbeta library received unique molecular identifiers. TCRdb processed the PCR reads anew with MiXCR; each CDR3 protein has one entry. This sample has approximately 980,000 distinct CDR3 sequences, with around 30% found just once. The sample originates from a study of T-cell reconstitution after alpha-beta-depleted transplantation in children. Trimming cost V 7 bases and J 0 bases, with 10 bases left between them. In germline, CDR1 is SNHLY, CDR2 FYNNEI. This CDR3 contains 13 residues. The sample was PBMCs, mostly from graft donor cells, taken 360 days after TCRalphabeta/CD19-depleted stem cell transplant. The chain combines TRBV2 with TRBJ2-7, with unresolved D. The source of this sequence is a boy in the first two years of life who had a stem cell transplant for SCID, so the T cells may come from the graft donor. The CDR3 DNA reads as TGTGCCAGCATCAAGGGAATCTCCTACGAGCAGTACTTC. Translated: CASIKGISYEQYF. Supplemented by reference TRBV2 and TRBJ2-7, the full variable domain reads EPEVTQTPSHQVTQMGQEVILRCVPISNHLYFYWYRQILGQKVEFLVSFYNNEISEKSEIFDDQFSVERPDGSNFTLKIRSTKLEDSAMYFCASIKGISYEQYFGPGTRLTVT.